Listed below are T cell receptor beta chains from one sample, sequenced in a study of CD8 T cells in ankylosing spondylitis. TCRdb reprocessed the 5' RACE reads via MiXCR and lists one record per CDR3 protein. The sample has some 200,000 distinct CDR3 sequences, 15% to 20% seen once; the top ten hold roughly 4.5%. The sequenced sample was blood, either unsorted or a sorted T cell fraction (not recorded which). The receptors were sampled from a male donor between 10 and 30 years old with ankylosing spondylitis or in good health (not recorded which). Both conserved end residues are part of each CDR3.

j_call: TRBJ2-7
v_call: TRBV29-1
cdr3_aa: CSVVHGTRDEQYF

j_call: TRBJ1-4
v_call: TRBV28
cdr3_aa: CASSLPGQGANEKLFF

j_call: TRBJ2-5
v_call: TRBV20-1
cdr3_aa: CSARSPLAGSGMTQYF

j_call: TRBJ2-1
v_call: TRBV29-1
cdr3_aa: CSVEVGRTYNEQFF

j_call: TRBJ2-5
v_call: TRBV5-1
cdr3_aa: CASSLSTKQETQYF

j_call: TRBJ1-2
v_call: TRBV20-1
cdr3_aa: CSARGGDYGYTF

j_call: TRBJ1-2
v_call: TRBV4-1
cdr3_aa: CASRLQGARSGYTF

j_call: TRBJ2-1
v_call: TRBV29-1
cdr3_aa: CSVDTYLQFF

j_call: TRBJ2-1
v_call: TRBV29-1
cdr3_aa: CSVPGGNEQFF

j_call: TRBJ2-3
v_call: TRBV7-6
cdr3_aa: CASSSLEGVGGDTQYF

j_call: TRBJ1-4
v_call: TRBV15
cdr3_aa: CATSRGQGSNEKLFF

j_call: TRBJ2-4
v_call: TRBV27
cdr3_aa: CASSLIDGPKNIQYF

j_call: TRBJ2-1
v_call: TRBV27
cdr3_aa: CASSISGRGNEQFF

j_call: TRBJ2-5
v_call: TRBV10-2
cdr3_aa: CASSLMGETQYF

j_call: TRBJ1-1
v_call: TRBV5-1
cdr3_aa: CASSLFGASEAFF

j_call: TRBJ2-1
v_call: TRBV28
cdr3_aa: CASVRDTIYNEQFF

j_call: TRBJ2-1
v_call: TRBV29-1
cdr3_aa: CSANDRGRGNEQFF

j_call: TRBJ2-1
v_call: TRBV9
cdr3_aa: CASSVGSGSSYNEQFF

j_call: TRBJ2-1
v_call: TRBV6-5
cdr3_aa: CASTSSGISYNEQFF

j_call: TRBJ1-3
v_call: TRBV12-3/TRBV12-4
cdr3_aa: CAGGGGNTIYF

j_call: TRBJ2-1
v_call: TRBV12-3/TRBV12-4
cdr3_aa: CASSPRGQGANEQFF

j_call: TRBJ2-1
v_call: TRBV28
cdr3_aa: CASSGGGSRGNEQFF

j_call: TRBJ2-6
v_call: TRBV13
cdr3_aa: CASSLGPGLNGANVLTF

j_call: TRBJ1-4
v_call: TRBV3-1
cdr3_aa: CASSQDQAGGLINEKLFF

j_call: TRBJ2-3
v_call: TRBV2
cdr3_aa: CASSYPTDTQYF

j_call: TRBJ2-3
v_call: TRBV12-3/TRBV12-4
cdr3_aa: CASSLTDSTDTQYF

j_call: TRBJ2-3
v_call: TRBV12-3/TRBV12-4
cdr3_aa: CATGLAEDTQYF

j_call: TRBJ2-2
v_call: TRBV7-7
cdr3_aa: CASSPSGRGTGELFF

j_call: TRBJ2-1
v_call: TRBV20-1
cdr3_aa: CSAMAGGSKVGQFF

j_call: TRBJ2-6
v_call: TRBV18
cdr3_aa: CASSSQWSSGANVLTF

j_call: TRBJ2-7
v_call: TRBV14
cdr3_aa: CASSRTRGRDYEQYF

j_call: TRBJ2-5
v_call: TRBV29-1
cdr3_aa: CSVEGSEDSSRETQYF

j_call: TRBJ2-2
v_call: TRBV7-9
cdr3_aa: CASSPGLAGNTGELFF

j_call: TRBJ2-4
v_call: TRBV19
cdr3_aa: CASKRLGQGKALRYF

j_call: TRBJ1-6
v_call: TRBV6-5
cdr3_aa: CASRTLRVEDSPLHF

j_call: TRBJ2-2
v_call: TRBV7-9
cdr3_aa: CASSNGTDVTGELFF

j_call: TRBJ2-5
v_call: TRBV5-1
cdr3_aa: CASKGLRGSLQETQYF

j_call: TRBJ1-1
v_call: TRBV12-3/TRBV12-4
cdr3_aa: CASRGTGVSEAFF

j_call: TRBJ2-7
v_call: TRBV29-1
cdr3_aa: CSVEPGPYEQYF

j_call: TRBJ1-2
v_call: TRBV12-3/TRBV12-4
cdr3_aa: CASSATGEDYGYTF

j_call: TRBJ2-2
v_call: TRBV20-1
cdr3_aa: CSAMGQLTGELFF

j_call: TRBJ2-5
v_call: TRBV6-5
cdr3_aa: CASSYGGGQETQYF

j_call: TRBJ2-2
v_call: TRBV20-1
cdr3_aa: CSAPRPGLRGTGELFF

j_call: TRBJ2-1
v_call: TRBV4-3
cdr3_aa: CASSRLAGGPSDSYNEQFF

j_call: TRBJ2-7
v_call: TRBV19
cdr3_aa: CASSIAWQDTYEQYF

j_call: TRBJ2-7
v_call: TRBV11-2
cdr3_aa: CASSPPDPGQYF

j_call: TRBJ2-3
v_call: TRBV15
cdr3_aa: CATSDKEDTQYF